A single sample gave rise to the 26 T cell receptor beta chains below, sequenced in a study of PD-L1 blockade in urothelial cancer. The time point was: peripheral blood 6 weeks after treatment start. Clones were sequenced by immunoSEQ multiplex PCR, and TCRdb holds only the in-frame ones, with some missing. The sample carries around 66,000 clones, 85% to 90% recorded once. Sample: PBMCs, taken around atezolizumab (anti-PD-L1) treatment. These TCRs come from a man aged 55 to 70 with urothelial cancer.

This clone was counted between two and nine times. The CDR3 DNA follows: TGTGCCAGTAGTATAGACCGGGACAGGGGAACCTCACCCCTCCACTTT. Translating gives CASSIDRDRGTSPLHF. V and J are TRBV19 and TRBJ1-6, with 10 nucleotides matching TRBD1. V shed 0 bases and J 10 bases; nucleotides not matched to a gene: 6. Looked up from germline, CDR1 is LNHDA and CDR2 is SQIVND (reference sequence). This CDR3 comprises 16 residues. Full variable domain (rest looked up from reference TRBV19 and TRBJ1-6): DGGITQSPKYLFRKEGQNVTLSCEQNLNHDAMYWYRQDPGQGLRLIYYSQIVNDFQKGDIAEGYSVSREKKESFPLTVTSAQKNPTAFYLCASSIDRDRGTSPLHFGNGTRLTVT.

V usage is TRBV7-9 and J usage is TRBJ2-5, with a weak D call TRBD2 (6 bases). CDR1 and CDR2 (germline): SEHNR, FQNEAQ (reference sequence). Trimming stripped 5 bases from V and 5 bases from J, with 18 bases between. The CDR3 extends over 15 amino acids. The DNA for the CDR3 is TGTGCCAGCAGCCCTCAAGCCGGGGGTCGGGAGACCCAGTACTTC. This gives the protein CASSPQAGGRETQYF.

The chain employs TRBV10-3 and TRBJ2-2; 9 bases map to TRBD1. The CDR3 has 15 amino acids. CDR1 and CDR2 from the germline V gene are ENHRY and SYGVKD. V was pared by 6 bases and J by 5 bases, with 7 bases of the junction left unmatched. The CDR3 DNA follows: TGTGCCATCAGGGGAGCGACAGGGGGGACCGGGGAGCTGTTTTTT. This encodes CAIRGATGGTGELFF.

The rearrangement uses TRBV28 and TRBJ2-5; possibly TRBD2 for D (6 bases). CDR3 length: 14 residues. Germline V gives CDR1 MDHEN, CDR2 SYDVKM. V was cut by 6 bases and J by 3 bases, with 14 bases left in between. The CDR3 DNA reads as TGTGCCAGCAGCCCGGGGGACGCCGAAGAGACCCAGTACTTC. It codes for CASSPGDAEETQYF.

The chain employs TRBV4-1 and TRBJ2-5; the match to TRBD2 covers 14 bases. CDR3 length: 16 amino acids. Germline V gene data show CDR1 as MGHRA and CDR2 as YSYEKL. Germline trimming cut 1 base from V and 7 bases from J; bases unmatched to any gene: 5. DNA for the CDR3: TGCGCCAGCAGCCAAGGACTAGCGGGGGGGCTGGGGACCCAGTACTTC. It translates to CASSQGLAGGLGTQYF.

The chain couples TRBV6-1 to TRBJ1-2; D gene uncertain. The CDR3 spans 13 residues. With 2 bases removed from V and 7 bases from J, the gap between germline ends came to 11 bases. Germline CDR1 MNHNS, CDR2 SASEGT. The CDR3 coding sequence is TGTGCCAGCAGTGAACGGGAAGGTCGTGGCTACACCTTC. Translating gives CASSEREGRGYTF.

The CDR3 here is CASSLEGGLILEQFF. CDR3 DNA sequence: TGTGCCAGCAGCTTAGAGGGCGGGCTCATACTTGAGCAGTTCTTC. The chain joins TRBV7-8 to TRBJ2-1; perhaps TRBD2 as D (5 bases). Germline V gives CDR1 SGHVS, CDR2 FQNEAQ. The CDR3 spans 15 residues. V lost 1 base, J lost 9 bases, and 16 bases lay in between.

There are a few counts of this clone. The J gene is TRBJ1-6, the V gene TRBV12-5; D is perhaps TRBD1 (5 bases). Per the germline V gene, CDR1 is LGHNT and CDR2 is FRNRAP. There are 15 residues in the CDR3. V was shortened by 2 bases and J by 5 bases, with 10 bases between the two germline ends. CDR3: CASGLSRGNNSPLHF. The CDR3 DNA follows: TGTGCTAGTGGTTTGTCGCGGGGGAATAATTCACCCCTCCACTTT. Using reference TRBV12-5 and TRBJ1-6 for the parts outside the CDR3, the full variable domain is DARVTQTPRHKVTEMGQEVTMRCQPILGHNTVFWYRQTMMQGLELLAYFRNRAPLDDSGMPKDRFSAEMPDATLATLKIQPSEPRDSAVYFCASGLSRGNNSPLHFGNGTRLTVT.

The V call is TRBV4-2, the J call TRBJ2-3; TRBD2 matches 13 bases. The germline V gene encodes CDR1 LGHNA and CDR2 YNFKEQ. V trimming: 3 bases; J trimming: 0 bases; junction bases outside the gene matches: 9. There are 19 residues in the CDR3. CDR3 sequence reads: CASSQMPGLAGLSTDTQYF. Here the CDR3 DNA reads TGTGCCAGCAGCCAGATGCCGGGACTAGCGGGACTTAGCACAGATACGCAGTATTTT.

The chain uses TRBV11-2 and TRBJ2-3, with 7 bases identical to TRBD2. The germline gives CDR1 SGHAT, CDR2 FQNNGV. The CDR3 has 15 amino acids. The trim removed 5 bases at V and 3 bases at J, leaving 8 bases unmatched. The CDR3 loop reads CASSRVGGRTDTQYF. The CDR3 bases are TGTGCCAGCAGCCGAGTGGGGGGGAGGACAGATACGCAGTATTTT.

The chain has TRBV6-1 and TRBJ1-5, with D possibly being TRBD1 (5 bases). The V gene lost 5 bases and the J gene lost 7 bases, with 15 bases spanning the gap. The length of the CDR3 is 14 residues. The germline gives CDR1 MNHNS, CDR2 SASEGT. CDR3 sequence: CASSSGREEQPQHF. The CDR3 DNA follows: TGTGCCAGCAGTTCCGGCAGGGAGGAGCAGCCCCAGCATTTT.

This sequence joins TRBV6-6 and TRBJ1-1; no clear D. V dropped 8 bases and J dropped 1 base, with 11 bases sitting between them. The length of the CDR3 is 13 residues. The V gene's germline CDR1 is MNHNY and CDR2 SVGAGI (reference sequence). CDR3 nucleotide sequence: TGTGCCAGCTCCAGAGGGAAGAACACTGAAGCTTTCTTT. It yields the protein CASSRGKNTEAFF.

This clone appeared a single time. The CDR3 nucleotides read TGTGCCAGCAGCCCGAGGGACAGGGGTATTGAGCAGTACTTC. It yields the protein CASSPRDRGIEQYF. The rearrangement uses TRBV7-3 and TRBJ2-7, with 10 bases fitting TRBD1. J was trimmed by 7 bases and V by 5 bases; bases with no gene match: 8. The length of the CDR3 is 14 residues. Per germline, CDR1 SGHTA and CDR2 FQGTGA.

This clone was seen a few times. The CDR3 bases are TGTGCCAGCAGCGGGACAGGGACTAGGAATGAGCAGTTCTTC. It codes for CASSGTGTRNEQFF. V is TRBV27 and J is TRBJ2-1; possible D gene TRBD1, 9 bases. The CDR3 loop spans 14 amino acids. Germline CDR1 and CDR2: MNHEY and SMNVEV (reference sequence). The V and J ends lost 6 bases and 7 bases respectively, with 16 bases between them.

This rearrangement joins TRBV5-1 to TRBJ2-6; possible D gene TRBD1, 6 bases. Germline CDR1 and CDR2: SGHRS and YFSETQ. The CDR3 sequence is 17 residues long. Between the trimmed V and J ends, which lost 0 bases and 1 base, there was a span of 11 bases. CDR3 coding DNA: TGCGCCAGCAGCTTGGATAGCAGGGGATCTGGGGCCAACGTCCTGACTTTC. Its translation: CASSLDSRGSGANVLTF.

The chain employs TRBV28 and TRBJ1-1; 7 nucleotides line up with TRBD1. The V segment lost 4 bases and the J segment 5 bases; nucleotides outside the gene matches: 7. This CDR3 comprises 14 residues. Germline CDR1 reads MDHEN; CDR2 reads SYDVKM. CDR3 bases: TGTGCCAGCAGTTCCCCGACAGGGTATACTGAAGCTTTCTTT. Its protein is CASSSPTGYTEAFF.

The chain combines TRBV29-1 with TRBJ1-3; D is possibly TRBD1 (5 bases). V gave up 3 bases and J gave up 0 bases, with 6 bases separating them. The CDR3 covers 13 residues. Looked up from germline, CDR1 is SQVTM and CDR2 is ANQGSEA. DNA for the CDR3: TGCAGCGTTGACGACAGCTCTGGAAACACCATATATTTT. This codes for CSVDDSSGNTIYF.

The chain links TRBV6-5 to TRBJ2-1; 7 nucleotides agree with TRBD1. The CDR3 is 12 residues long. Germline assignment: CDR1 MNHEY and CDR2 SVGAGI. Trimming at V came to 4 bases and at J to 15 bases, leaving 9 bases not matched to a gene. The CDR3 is CASSFNRGIPFF. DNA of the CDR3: TGTGCCAGCAGTTTCAACAGGGGAATACCGTTCTTC.

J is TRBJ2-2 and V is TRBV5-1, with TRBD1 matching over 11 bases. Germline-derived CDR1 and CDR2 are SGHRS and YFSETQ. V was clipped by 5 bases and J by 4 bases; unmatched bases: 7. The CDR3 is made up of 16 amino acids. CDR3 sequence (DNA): TGCGCCAGCAGACTGACCGGGACAGGGGGCACCGGGGAGCTGTTTTTT. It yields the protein CASRLTGTGGTGELFF.

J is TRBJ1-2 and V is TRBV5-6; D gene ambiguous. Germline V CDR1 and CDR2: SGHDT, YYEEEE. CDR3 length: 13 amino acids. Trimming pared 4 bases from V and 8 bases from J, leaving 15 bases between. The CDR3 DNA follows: TGTGCCAGCAGCGAGGACTGGGCGGGAGGCTACACCTTC. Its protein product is CASSEDWAGGYTF.

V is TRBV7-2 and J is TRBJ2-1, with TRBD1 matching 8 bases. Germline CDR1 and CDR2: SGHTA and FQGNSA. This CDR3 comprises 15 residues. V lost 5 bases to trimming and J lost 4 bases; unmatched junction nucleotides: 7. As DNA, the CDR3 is TGTGCCAGCAGCCCTCCGGGACAGGATTACAATGAGCAGTTCTTC. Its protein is CASSPPGQDYNEQFF. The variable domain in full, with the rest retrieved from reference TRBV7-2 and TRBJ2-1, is GAGVSQSPSNKVTEKGKDVELRCDPISGHTALYWYRQSLGQGLEFLIYFQGNSAPDKSGLPSDRFSAERTGGSVSTLTIQRTQQEDSAVYLCASSPPGQDYNEQFFGPGTRLTVL.

DNA for the CDR3: TGTGCCAGCAGCGTGACCGGGACTAGTTCGTCGAATGAGCAGTTCTTC. Protein: CASSVTGTSSSNEQFF. The rearrangement joins TRBV9 to TRBJ2-1; 8 bases map to TRBD2. CDR3 length: 16 residues. The V segment lost 2 bases and the J segment 7 bases; nucleotides outside the gene matches: 11. Germline V CDR1 and CDR2: SGDLS, YYNGEE.

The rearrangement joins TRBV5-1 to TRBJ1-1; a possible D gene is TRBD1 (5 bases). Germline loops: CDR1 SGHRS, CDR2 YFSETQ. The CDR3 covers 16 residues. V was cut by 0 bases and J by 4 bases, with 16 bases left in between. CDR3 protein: CASSLAVGGLGTEAFF. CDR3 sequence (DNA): TGCGCCAGCAGCTTGGCTGTGGGGGGACTGGGCACTGAAGCTTTCTTT. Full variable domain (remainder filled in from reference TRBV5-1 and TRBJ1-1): KAGVTQTPRYLIKTRGQQVTLSCSPISGHRSVSWYQQTPGQGLQFLFEYFSETQRNKGNFPGRFSGRQFSNSRSEMNVSTLELGDSALYLCASSLAVGGLGTEAFFGQGTRLTVV.

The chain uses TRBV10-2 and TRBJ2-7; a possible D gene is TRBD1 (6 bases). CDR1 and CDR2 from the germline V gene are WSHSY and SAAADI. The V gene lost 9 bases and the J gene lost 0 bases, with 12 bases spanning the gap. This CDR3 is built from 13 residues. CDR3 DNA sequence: TGCGCCAGTTCAGACAGGAGCTCCTACGAGCAGTACTTC. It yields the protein CASSDRSSYEQYF.

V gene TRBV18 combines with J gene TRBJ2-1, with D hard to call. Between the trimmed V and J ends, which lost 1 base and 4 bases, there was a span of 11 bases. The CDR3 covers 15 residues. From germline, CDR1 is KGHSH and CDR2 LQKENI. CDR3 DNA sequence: TGTGCCAGCTCACCACTAGTTAGTTCTTACAATGAGCAGTTCTTC. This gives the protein CASSPLVSSYNEQFF.

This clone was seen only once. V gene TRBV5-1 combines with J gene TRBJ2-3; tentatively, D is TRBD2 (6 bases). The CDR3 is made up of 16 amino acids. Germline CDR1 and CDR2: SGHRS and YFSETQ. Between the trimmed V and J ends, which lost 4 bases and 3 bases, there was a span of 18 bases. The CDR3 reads CASSRRVDSYTDTQYF. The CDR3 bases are TGCGCCAGCAGCCGGAGGGTGGACTCTTATACAGATACGCAGTATTTT.